This T cell receptor (beta chain) was observed in a study of Ad26.COV2.S vaccination and SARS-CoV-2 variants. Study-level information: Intramuscular Ad26.COV2.S doses were given once or twice, 56 days apart. Regarding the study as a whole: TCR breadth and depth analyses may have underestimated total T cell responses. Individuals receiving vaccine had higher spike-specific TCR breadth than placebo recipients did.

Concerning this clone: As yet, its antigen is unknown.

The treatment is: 15 to 20 received Ad26.COV2.S at low or high dose, single or two shots; 5 received placebo; per-sample allocation not given. Sampling occurred on day 63 after the first vaccine or placebo injection. Immunization relied on an Ad26 vector, which expressed Wuhan-strain SARS-CoV-2 spike. From germline, CDR1 is DFQATT and CDR2 SNEGSKA (reference sequence). The CDR3 extends over 11 amino acids. Clones were read by immunoSEQ multiplex PCR, and TCRdb kept only the in-frame ones, dropping some. The sample has roughly 320,000 clones, around 87% seen once; the top ten hold around 3.7%. The specimen comprised peripheral blood, sampled in a trial of Ad26.COV2.S vaccine versus placebo. V is TRBV20-1 and J is TRBJ2-3; D is unclear. This TCR derives from a person aged 18-65 years who received the Ad26.COV2.S COVID-19 vaccine or a placebo. The CDR3 protein is CSAARVDTQYF. The DNA for the CDR3 is TGCAGCGCCGCGAGAGTAGATACGCAGTATTTT.